Listed here is a single TCR beta chain. Antigen unknown. The PCR ran on 60 Vbeta and 13 Jbeta primers. Sequencing used immunoSEQ multiplex PCR; TCRdb keeps in-frame clones, though not all of them. The sample has about 160,000 clones; about 72% are singletons. This sample is part of a study of cytomegalovirus exposure and HLA in healthy donors. Notes on the study in general: V segments that were indistinguishable, TRBV6-2 and TRBV6-3 among them, were omitted from analysis.

Germline V gene data show CDR1 as WNHNN and CDR2 as SYGVQD (reference sequence). Trimming cost V 2 bases and J 0 bases, with 17 bases left between them. This CDR3 region has 18 residues. The source material was PBMCs. This chain joins TRBV10-1 and TRBJ1-5, with D possibly TRBD1 on 6 matching bases. The sequence was collected from a man aged 30-40 years in good health and CMV-seropositive. The CDR3 DNA is TGCGCCAGCAGTGAGCCTCGGACAGTGATAGATAGCAATCAGCCCCAGCATTTT. Its translation is CASSEPRTVIDSNQPQHF.